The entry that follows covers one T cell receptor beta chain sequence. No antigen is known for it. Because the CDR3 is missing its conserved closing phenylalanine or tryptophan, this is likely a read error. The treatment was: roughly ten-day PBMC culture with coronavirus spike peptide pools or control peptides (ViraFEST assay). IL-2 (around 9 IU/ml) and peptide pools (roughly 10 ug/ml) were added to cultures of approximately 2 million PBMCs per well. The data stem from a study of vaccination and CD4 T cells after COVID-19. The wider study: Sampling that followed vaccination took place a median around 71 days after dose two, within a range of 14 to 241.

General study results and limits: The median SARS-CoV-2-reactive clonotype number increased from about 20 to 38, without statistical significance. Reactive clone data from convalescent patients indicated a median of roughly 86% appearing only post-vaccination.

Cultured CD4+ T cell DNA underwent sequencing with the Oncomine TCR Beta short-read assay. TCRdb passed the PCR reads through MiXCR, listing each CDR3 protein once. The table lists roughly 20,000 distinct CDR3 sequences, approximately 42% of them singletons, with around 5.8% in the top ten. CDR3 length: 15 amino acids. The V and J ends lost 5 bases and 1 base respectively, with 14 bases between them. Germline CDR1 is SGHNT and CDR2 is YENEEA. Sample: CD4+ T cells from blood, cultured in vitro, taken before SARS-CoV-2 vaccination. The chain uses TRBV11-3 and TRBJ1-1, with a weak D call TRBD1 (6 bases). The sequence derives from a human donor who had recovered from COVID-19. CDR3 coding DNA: TGTGCCAGCAGCCGCGTAAAAGGGGGGAACACTGAAGCTTTCCTT. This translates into CASSRVKGGNTEAFL.